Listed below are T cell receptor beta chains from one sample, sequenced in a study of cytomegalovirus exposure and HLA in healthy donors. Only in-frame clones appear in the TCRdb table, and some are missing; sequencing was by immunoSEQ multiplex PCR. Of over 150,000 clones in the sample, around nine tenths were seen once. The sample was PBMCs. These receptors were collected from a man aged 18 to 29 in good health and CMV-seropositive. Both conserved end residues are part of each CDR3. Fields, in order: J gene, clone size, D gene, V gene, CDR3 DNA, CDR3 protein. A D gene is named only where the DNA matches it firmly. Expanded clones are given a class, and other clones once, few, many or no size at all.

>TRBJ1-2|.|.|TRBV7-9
TGTGCCAGCAGCTTAGGGAGCAGCGTTAACTATGGCTACACCTTC
CASSLGSSVNYGYTF
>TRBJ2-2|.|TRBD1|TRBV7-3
TGTGCCAGCAGCCCCGGACAGGGAAGGGGCGGGGAGCTGTTTTTT
CASSPGQGRGGELFF
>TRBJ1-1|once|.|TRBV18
TGTGCCAGCTCCCCAAGGGCAGGGGCGCTGAACACTGAAGCTTTCTTT
CASSPRAGALNTEAFF
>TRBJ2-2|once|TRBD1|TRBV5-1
TGCGCCAGCAGCTCGGGACAGCCCCCGAACACCGGGGAGCTGTTTTTT
CASSSGQPPNTGELFF
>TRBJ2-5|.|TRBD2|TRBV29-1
TGCAGCTGCAAGGGACTAGCAAAAGAGACCCAGTACTTC
CSCKGLAKETQYF
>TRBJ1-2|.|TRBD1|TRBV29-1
TGCAGCGCCCCACCTACAGGGGGCAGTGGCTACACCTTC
CSAPPTGGSGYTF
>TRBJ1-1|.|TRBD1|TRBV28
TGTGCCAGCAGTTCTCGAGGTACCGGGACAGCTGAAGCTTTCTTT
CASSSRGTGTAEAFF
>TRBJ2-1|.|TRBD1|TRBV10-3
TGTGCCATCAGGGGGGACAGGTTGTACAATGAGCAGTTCTTC
CAIRGDRLYNEQFF
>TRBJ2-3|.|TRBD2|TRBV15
TGTGCCACGACTAGCGGGGCATCTAGCACAGATACGCAGTATTTT
CATTSGASSTDTQYF
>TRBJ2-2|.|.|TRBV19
TGTGCCAGTAGTGACCGACAGACCGACACCGGGGAGCTGTTTTTT
CASSDRQTDTGELFF